The 14 T cell receptor beta chains in this list originate from one sample, sequenced in a study of breast tumors, draining lymph nodes, adjacent tissues. Breast cancer patients provided tissue from their axillary draining lymph nodes. One entry per CDR3 protein, called by TCRdb with MiXCR from the multiplex PCR reads. This sample has 140,000 or so distinct CDR3 sequences, with approximately 32% found just once. The sequenced material came from axillary lymph node tissue. The receptors originated from a female donor with breast cancer. Some clones in this sample may be carry-over from other donors' samples.

The rearrangement uses TRBV2 and TRBJ1-1; D not resolved. In germline, CDR1 is SNHLY, CDR2 FYNNEI. This CDR3 contains 13 residues. V gave up 5 bases and J gave up 1 base, with 8 bases separating them. CDR3 sequence reads: CASSRRTNTEAFF. CDR3 nucleotides: TGTGCCAGCAGTAGGAGGACGAACACTGAAGCTTTCTTT.

This clonotype was recorded a few times. One end of the junction varies from germline; a read error may be responsible. V gene TRBV7-9 combines with J gene TRBJ2-2, with D perhaps TRBD2 (6 bases). The germline V gene encodes CDR1 SEHNR and CDR2 FQNEAQ (reference sequence). This CDR3 region has 16 residues. CDR3 amino acids: CASSLALSLLGTEPFF. The CDR3, as DNA: TGTGCCAGCAGCTTAGCGCTTAGTCTCCTGGGGACTGAACCTTTCTTT.

In its sample, this clonotype was seen many times. The J gene is TRBJ2-1, the V gene TRBV6-2 or TRBV6-3; either TRBD1 or TRBD2 may supply D (5 bases each). The ends were cut back, 4 bases at V and 4 bases at J, with 11 bases in the middle. The CDR3 covers 14 residues. Germline CDR1 and CDR2: MNHEY and SVGEGT. The CDR3 coding sequence is TGTGCCAGCAGTTCCCCGGGGCAGTACAATGAGCAGTTCTTC. This translates into CASSSPGQYNEQFF.

The chain carries TRBV10-3 and TRBJ1-4; D possibly corresponds to TRBD1 (5 bases). V shed 4 bases and J shed 7 bases, with 7 bases lying between them. CDR1 is ENHRY and CDR2 is SYGVKD in the germline V gene. The CDR3 sequence is 12 residues long. DNA of the CDR3: TGTGCCATCAGTGTCGGGGGTGAAAAACTGTTTTTT. Translation gives CAISVGGEKLFF.

This clonotype was seen repeatedly, ten times or more. The junction departs from germline at one end; a sequencing error may be responsible. The chain couples TRBV20-1 to TRBJ2-1; D possibly corresponds to TRBD2 (7 bases). This CDR3 contains 15 residues. The germline CDR1 and CDR2 sequences are DFQATT and SNEGSKA (reference sequence). This CDR3 is CSARGGEGTYNEQFF. The CDR3 coding sequence is TGCAGTGCAAGAGGGGGGGAGGGAACCTACAATGAGCAGTTCTTC.

In its sample, this clonotype was seen a few times. This chain links TRBV6-2 or TRBV6-3 with TRBJ1-5; D uncertain. Germline loops: CDR1 MNHEY, CDR2 SVGEGT. The CDR3 loop spans 13 amino acids. Trimming cost V 6 bases and J 1 base, with 7 bases left between them. The CDR3 DNA follows: TGTGCCAGCAGGCATTCAAGCAATCAGCCCCAGCATTTT. Amino acid sequence: CASRHSSNQPQHF.

This clonotype was seen many times. The gene calls are TRBV7-2 and TRBJ1-4, with D unresolved. The CDR3 runs to 14 residues. V lost 1 base to trimming and J lost 5 bases, with 8 bases between them. Germline V gene lookup returns CDR1 SGHTA and CDR2 FQGNSA. The CDR3 is CASSLGGGNEKLFF. The DNA of the CDR3 is TGTGCCAGCAGCTTAGGGGGTGGGAATGAAAAACTGTTTTTT.

This chain uses TRBV12-3 or TRBV12-4 with TRBJ2-5; no reliable D call. The V end lost 4 bases, the J end lost 2 bases, and 17 bases lay between the germline ends. CDR3 size: 16 residues. As DNA, the CDR3 is TGTGCCAGCAGTTCAATTATAGCTGGAACTCAAGAGACCCAGTACTTC. As protein: CASSSIIAGTQETQYF.

This clonotype was counted at least ten times. A much larger clone lies a single base off, so this may be a read error. This chain connects TRBV20-1 to TRBJ2-5; 13 bases line up with TRBD2. Trimming cost V 6 bases and J 5 bases; bases outside gene matches: 12. The germline V gene encodes CDR1 DFQATT and CDR2 SNEGSKA (reference sequence). The CDR3 sequence is 16 residues long. In DNA form, the CDR3 reads TGCAGTGCCCCCCGGGGGACTAGCGGGGCGTTTGAGACCCAGTACTTC. As protein: CSAPRGTSGAFETQYF.

This clonotype occurred many times. CDR3 amino acids: CASRASGPTYEQYV. CDR3 nucleotide sequence: TGTGCCAGCAGAGCCTCGGGGCCTACCTACGAGCAGTACGTC. J is TRBJ2-7 and V is TRBV25-1, with D possibly called TRBD1 or TRBD2 (5 bases each). The CDR3 covers 14 residues. Germline CDR1 is MGHDK and CDR2 is SYGVNS. V was shortened by 6 bases and J by 2 bases, with 14 bases between the two germline ends.

This rearrangement joins TRBV6-5 to TRBJ1-1, with 7 bases lining up with TRBD1. V shed 6 bases and J 8 bases; nucleotides not matched to a gene: 9. Per germline, CDR1 MNHEY and CDR2 SVGAGI. The length of the CDR3 is 13 residues. CDR3 sequence: CASRLQGRREAFF. CDR3 bases: TGTGCCAGCAGACTACAGGGGCGGAGGGAAGCTTTCTTT.

The chain is built from TRBV12-3 or TRBV12-4 and TRBJ2-5; D perhaps matches TRBD2 (5 bases). V gave up 6 bases and J gave up 9 bases, with 14 bases separating them. The CDR3 totals 12 residues. Here the CDR3 DNA reads TGTGCCAGCAGCTCAGAGGGTATGGCCCAGTACTTC. It is translated as CASSSEGMAQYF.

This clonotype came up many times. CDR3 residues: CASTLVTGPNLFF. In nucleotides, the CDR3 is TGTGCCAGCACCCTGGTGACGGGGCCGAACCTGTTCTTC. The chain employs TRBV5-5 and TRBJ2-1; TRBD1 or TRBD2 may be the D gene (5 bases each). V dropped 6 bases and J dropped 15 bases, with 22 bases sitting between them. Germline V gives CDR1 SGHKS, CDR2 YYEKEE (reference sequence). The CDR3 extends over 13 amino acids.

This clonotype has just a few counts. This may be a read error: a much more frequent sequence differs by one nucleotide. The rearrangement links TRBV6-1 to TRBJ1-5; D uncertain. Germline assignment: CDR1 MNHNS and CDR2 SASEGT. Between the trimmed V and J ends, which lost 6 bases and 5 bases, there was a span of 11 bases. The CDR3 totals 13 residues. CDR3 bases: TGTGCCAGCAGGCACTTTATTGATCAGCCCCAGCATTTT. Protein: CASRHFIDQPQHF.